A selection of T cell receptor beta chains follows, all from one sample in a study of blood T cell repertoires in COVID-19. Assay used: immunoSEQ multiplex PCR; TCRdb lists only in-frame clones, some missing. The sample yields fewer than 500,000 clones, 85% to 90% seen once. The source material was peripheral blood. These receptors came from a woman aged 30 to 39 with acute or convalescent COVID-19. Each CDR3 is given with its conserved first and last residue. Each record gives: CDR3 protein, CDR3 DNA, V gene, J gene, clone size, D gene. The D gene is left open where the match is weak. Not every row has a clone size; where given, it reads once, few, many or a size class.

CASRSGTGGFGYTF	TGTGCCAGCCGTTCCGGGACAGGGGGATTTGGCTACACCTTC	TRBV6-5	TRBJ1-2	.	TRBD1
CASSRTSYSEQYF	TGTGCCAGCAGCCGGACTAGCTATAGCGAGCAGTACTTC	TRBV28	TRBJ2-7	few	TRBD2
CASSSNPTGQTYEQYF	TGCGCCAGCAGCTCTAACCCGACAGGTCAAACCTACGAGCAGTACTTC	TRBV5-1	TRBJ2-7	.	.
CASSSPLEADTQYF	TGTGCCAGCAGCTCACCTCTCGAGGCAGATACGCAGTATTTT	TRBV7-2	TRBJ2-3	.	.
CASSLSGFGEKLFF	TGCGCCAGCAGCTTGTCGGGGTTTGGGGAAAAACTGTTTTTT	TRBV5-1	TRBJ1-4	.	.
CASSPGRARNQPQHF	TGTGCCAGCTCGCCCGGGAGGGCGCGCAATCAGCCCCAGCATTTT	TRBV18	TRBJ1-5	.	.
CASSPRTGIEQYF	TGTGCCAGCAGTCCAAGGACAGGGATCGAGCAGTACTTC	TRBV28	TRBJ2-7	.	TRBD1
CAISIRRDTEAFF	TGTGCCATCAGTATAAGGAGGGACACTGAAGCTTTCTTT	TRBV10-3	TRBJ1-1	.	.
CSAPQGGELFF	TGCAGTGCGCCTCAGGGCGGGGAGCTGTTTTTT	TRBV20-1	TRBJ2-2	.	.
CASSATPGKFGPEAFF	TGTGCCAGCAGCGCGACTCCGGGGAAGTTTGGACCTGAAGCTTTCTTT	TRBV9	TRBJ1-1	.	.
CASSFSGMGEKLFF	TGTGCCAGCAGCTTTTCGGGGATGGGTGAAAAACTGTTTTTT	TRBV5-4	TRBJ1-4	.	.
CASSSRTGRNNQPQHF	TGTGCCAGTAGTTCCCGGACAGGTAGGAACAATCAGCCCCAGCATTTT	TRBV19	TRBJ1-5	.	TRBD1
CASSPSGGSGGYTF	TGTGCCAGCAGCCCAAGCGGGGGTTCTGGGGGCTACACCTTC	TRBV3-1/TRBV3-2	TRBJ1-2	.	.
CSVEGTGISRLFF	TGCAGCGTTGAGGGGACAGGGATTAGTAGACTGTTTTTT	TRBV29-1	TRBJ1-4	.	TRBD1
CASSSTGVHTEAFF	TGTGCCAGCAGCTCGACAGGGGTTCACACTGAAGCTTTCTTT	TRBV11-2	TRBJ1-1	.	TRBD1
CASRPHTPPTDTQYF	TGTGCCAGTAGGCCACATACCCCGCCAACAGATACGCAGTATTTT	TRBV19	TRBJ2-3	.	.
CASRFGTDSNQPQHF	TGCGCCAGCAGATTCGGGACAGATAGCAATCAGCCCCAGCATTTT	TRBV5-1	TRBJ1-5	once	TRBD1
CASIPGQGTEAFF	TGTGCCAGCATCCCCGGGCAGGGTACTGAAGCTTTCTTT	TRBV28	TRBJ1-1	.	.
CASTAARGGNSPLHF	TGTGCCAGCACGGCAGCGCGGGGAGGTAATTCACCCCTCCACTTT	TRBV6-5	TRBJ1-6	.	.
CASSGLAVTDTQYF	TGTGCCAGCTCGGGACTAGCGGTCACAGATACGCAGTATTTT	TRBV6-5	TRBJ2-3	.	TRBD2
CSVARDQETQYF	TGCAGCGTTGCGAGGGACCAAGAGACCCAGTACTTC	TRBV29-1	TRBJ2-5	.	.
CASTPSRDTHTKETQYF	TGTGCCAGCACCCCCTCTCGGGACACACACACCAAAGAGACCCAGTACTTC	TRBV7-3	TRBJ2-5	.	.
CATDPGFRALHF	TGTGCCACCGATCCAGGGTTTAGGGCCCTCCACTTT	TRBV24-1	TRBJ1-6	once	.
CASSQRYPPDNEKLFF	TGCGCCAGCAGCCAACGGTACCCACCCGATAATGAAAAACTGTTTTTT	TRBV4-1	TRBJ1-4	.	.
CASSGRERGGTDTQYF	TGTGCCAGCAGTGGAAGGGAGCGGGGGGGCACAGATACGCAGTATTTT	TRBV6-1	TRBJ2-3	.	TRBD2
CASSRRAVPYNEQFF	TGTGCCAGCAGCAGGAGAGCGGTGCCTTACAATGAGCAGTTCTTC	TRBV21-1	TRBJ2-1	.	.
CASSLRTGNTEAFF	TGTGCCAGCAGCCTACGGACAGGGAACACTGAAGCTTTCTTT	TRBV3-1/TRBV3-2	TRBJ1-1	.	TRBD1
CAISQTGESTEAFF	TGTGCCATCAGTCAGACAGGGGAGAGCACTGAAGCTTTCTTT	TRBV10-3	TRBJ1-1	.	TRBD1
CASSSLGGAYNEQFF	TGTGCCAGCAGCTCCCTAGGGGGGGCGTACAATGAGCAGTTCTTC	TRBV7-8	TRBJ2-1	.	.
CASSLRGYEQYF	TGTGCCAGCAGCTTAAGGGGGTACGAGCAGTACTTC	TRBV11-2	TRBJ2-7	.	.
CASSVGLGTNTGELFF	TGTGCCAGCAGCGTAGGGCTAGGGACTAACACCGGGGAGCTGTTTTTT	TRBV9	TRBJ2-2	.	.
CASSLRGLSEKLFF	TGTGCCAGCAGCCTCAGGGGTTTGAGTGAAAAACTGTTTTTT	TRBV7-9	TRBJ1-4	.	.
CASSFLLRDRSSGNTIYF	TGTGCCAGCAGCTTTCTTTTGAGGGATCGCAGCTCTGGAAACACCATATATTTT	TRBV5-5	TRBJ1-3	few	.
CASSLVAGAQPETQYF	TGCGCCAGCAGCTTGGTAGCGGGGGCCCAGCCAGAGACCCAGTACTTC	TRBV5-1	TRBJ2-5	few	TRBD2
CASSSGLGRLFF	TGCGCCAGCAGCTCGGGACTAGGACGGCTGTTTTTT	TRBV5-1	TRBJ2-2	.	TRBD2
CASSPPGKRNTEAFF	TGCGCCAGCAGCCCGCCGGGGAAGAGGAACACTGAAGCTTTCTTT	TRBV5-1	TRBJ1-1	once	.
CATSALGREATDTQYF	TGTGCCACCAGTGCCCTCGGCAGGGAGGCCACAGATACGCAGTATTTT	TRBV24-1	TRBJ2-3	.	.
CAISESAQRSNSPLHF	TGTGCCATCAGTGAGTCGGCCCAGCGTTCCAATTCACCCCTCCACTTT	TRBV10-3	TRBJ1-6	.	.
CATSRTRTGTGAGELFF	TGTGCCACCAGCCGAACGAGAACCGGGACAGGGGCCGGGGAGCTGTTTTTT	TRBV15	TRBJ2-2	.	TRBD1
CASSIGGTLAKNIQYF	TGTGCCAGTAGTATAGGGGGGACTTTAGCCAAAAACATTCAGTACTTC	TRBV19	TRBJ2-4	.	.
CASSPLSVSGANVLTF	TGTGCCAGCAGTCCACTTAGCGTCTCTGGGGCCAACGTCCTGACTTTC	TRBV5-4	TRBJ2-6	many	.
CASSETGQGVEGYTF	TGCGCCAGCAGTGAGACCGGACAGGGGGTGGAGGGCTACACCTTC	TRBV10-2	TRBJ1-2	.	TRBD1
CASSLAGGAVYNEQFF	TGTGCCAGCAGCTTGGCCGGGGGGGCCGTCTACAATGAGCAGTTCTTC	TRBV5-4	TRBJ2-1	.	TRBD2
CATSREGVTEAFF	TGTGCCACCAGCAGAGAGGGAGTCACTGAAGCTTTCTTT	TRBV15	TRBJ1-1	.	.
CAARRENTEAFF	TGTGCCGCCCGGAGAGAGAACACTGAAGCTTTCTTT	TRBV2	TRBJ1-1	.	.
CASSETDRVSDYGYTF	TGTGCCAGCAGTGAGACCGACAGGGTATCGGACTATGGCTACACCTTC	TRBV6-1	TRBJ1-2	.	TRBD1
CASSSEGAGANVLTF	TGTGCCAGCAGTTCCGAGGGGGCTGGGGCCAACGTCCTGACTTTC	TRBV28	TRBJ2-6	.	.
CASSSDRVSGNGYTF	TGTGCCAGCAGCTCCGACAGGGTGAGCGGTAATGGCTACACCTTC	TRBV7-9	TRBJ1-2	.	TRBD1
CASSPGQGVYNEQFF	TGCGCCAGTAGCCCGGGACAGGGTGTCTACAATGAGCAGTTCTTC	TRBV4-1	TRBJ2-1	.	TRBD1
CASSQVGLTQETQYF	TGCGCCAGCAGCCAAGTGGGACTAACCCAAGAGACCCAGTACTTC	TRBV4-1	TRBJ2-5	.	TRBD2
CASSLGAPSSYEQYF	TGTGCCAGCAGCTTAGGGGCTCCAAGCTCCTACGAGCAGTACTTC	TRBV7-9	TRBJ2-7	.	.
CASSFSGSHEQYF	TGTGCCAGCAGTTTTTCAGGTTCCCACGAGCAGTACTTC	TRBV28	TRBJ2-7	.	.
CSARFGVVYTF	TGCAGTGCCAGGTTCGGGGTGGTCTACACCTTC	TRBV20-1	TRBJ1-2	.	.
CASSEPRQTGSNQPQHF	TGTGCCAGCAGTGAACCCCGGCAAACAGGGAGCAATCAGCCCCAGCATTTT	TRBV2	TRBJ1-5	once	.
CASSSFEIGNTIYF	TGTGCCAGCAGCAGTTTTGAGATCGGAAACACCATATATTTT	TRBV9	TRBJ1-3	.	.
CASSLTPPQGTYGYTF	TGTGCCAGCAGTTTAACCCCCCCGCAGGGAACCTACGGCTACACCTTC	TRBV28	TRBJ1-2	.	.
CAWVTGIYTEAFF	TGTGCCTGGGTGACAGGGATCTACACTGAAGCTTTCTTT	TRBV30	TRBJ1-1	.	TRBD1
CASSQDHATNEKLFF	TGTGCCAGCAGCCAAGACCATGCAACTAATGAAAAACTGTTTTTT	TRBV3-1/TRBV3-2	TRBJ1-4	.	.
CASSVSGYEQYF	TGTGCCAGCTCCGTTTCGGGCTACGAGCAGTACTTC	TRBV18	TRBJ2-7	.	.